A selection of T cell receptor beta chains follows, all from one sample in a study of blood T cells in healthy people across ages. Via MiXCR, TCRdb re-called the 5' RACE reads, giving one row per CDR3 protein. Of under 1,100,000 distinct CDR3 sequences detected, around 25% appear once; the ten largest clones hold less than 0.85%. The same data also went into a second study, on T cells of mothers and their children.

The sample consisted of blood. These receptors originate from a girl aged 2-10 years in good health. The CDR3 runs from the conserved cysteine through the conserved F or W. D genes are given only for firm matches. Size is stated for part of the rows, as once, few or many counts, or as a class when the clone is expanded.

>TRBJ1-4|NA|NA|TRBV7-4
CASSLGMKRLFF
TGTGCCAGCAGCTTAGGAATGAAAAGGCTGTTTTTT
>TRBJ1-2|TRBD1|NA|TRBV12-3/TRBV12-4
CASSLDRVEGYTF
TGTGCCAGCAGCCTTGACAGGGTGGAAGGCTACACCTTC
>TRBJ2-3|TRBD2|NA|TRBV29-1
CSVVGAFRTSGRMNTDTQYF
TGCAGCGTTGTTGGAGCGTTCAGGACTAGCGGGAGGATGAACACAGATACGCAGTATTTT
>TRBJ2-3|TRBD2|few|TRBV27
CASTQSWLAGLNF
TGTGCCAGCACCCAATCGTGGCTAGCGGGCCTTAATTTT
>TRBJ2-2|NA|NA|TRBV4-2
CASSQDLTRGELFF
TGTGCCAGCAGCCAAGATCTTACCCGGGGGGAGCTGTTTTTT
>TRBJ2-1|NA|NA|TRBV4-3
CASSQGGTESDEQFF
TGCGCCAGCAGCCAAGGCGGGACTGAGTCGGATGAGCAGTTCTTC
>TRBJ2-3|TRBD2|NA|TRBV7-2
CASSLDIAGASTDTQYF
TGTGCCAGCAGCTTAGATATAGCGGGGGCTAGCACAGATACGCAGTATTTT
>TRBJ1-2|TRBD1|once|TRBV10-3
CAMAGGAAHDGYTF
TGTGCCATGGCAGGGGGCGCGGCCCACGATGGCTACACCTTC
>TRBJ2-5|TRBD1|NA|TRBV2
CASSTGAWETQYF
TGTGCCAGCAGTACAGGGGCTTGGGAGACCCAGTACTTC
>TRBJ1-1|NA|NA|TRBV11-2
CASSVQVGGSEAFF
TGTGCCAGCAGCGTCCAAGTGGGAGGGTCTGAAGCTTTCTTT
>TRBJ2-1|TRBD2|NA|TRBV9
CASSGKLADSYNEQFF
TGTGCCAGCAGCGGAAAACTAGCGGACTCCTACAATGAGCAGTTCTTC
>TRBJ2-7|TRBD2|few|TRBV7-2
CASTGLAGSYEQYF
TGTGCCAGCACGGGACTAGCGGGCTCCTACGAGCAGTACTTC
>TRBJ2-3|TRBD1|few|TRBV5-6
CASSLRTGEDAADTQYF
TGTGCCAGCAGCTTACGGACAGGGGAGGATGCGGCCGATACGCAGTATTTT
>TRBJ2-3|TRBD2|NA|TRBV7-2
CASSWSGGEGTDTQYF
TGTGCCAGCAGCTGGAGCGGGGGGGAGGGCACAGATACGCAGTATTTT
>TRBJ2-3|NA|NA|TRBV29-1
CSVYLPSTDTQYF
TGCAGCGTATACTTACCTAGCACAGATACGCAGTATTTT
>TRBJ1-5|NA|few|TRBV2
CASSGGMGNQPQHF
TGTGCCAGCTCGGGGGGTATGGGCAATCAGCCCCAGCATTTT
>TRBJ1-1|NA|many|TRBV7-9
CASRPQGNTEAFF
TGTGCCAGCAGGCCACAGGGGAACACTGAAGCTTTCTTT
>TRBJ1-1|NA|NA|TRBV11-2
CASSLVGAGLMNTEAFF
TGTGCCAGCAGCTTAGTGGGGGCAGGGTTAATGAACACTGAAGCTTTCTTT
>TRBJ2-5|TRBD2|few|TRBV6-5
CASRSVAGEETQYF
TGTGCCAGCCGGAGTGTGGCGGGGGAAGAGACCCAGTACTTC
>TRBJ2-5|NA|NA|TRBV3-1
CASSQDYPETQYF
TGTGCCAGCAGCCAAGATTACCCAGAGACCCAGTACTTC
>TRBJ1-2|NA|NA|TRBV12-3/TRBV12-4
CASGPRGVNYGYTF
TGTGCCAGCGGGCCCAGGGGAGTTAACTATGGCTACACCTTC
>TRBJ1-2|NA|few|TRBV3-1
CASSQSGGGGGYTF
TGTGCCAGCAGCCAATCGGGGGGAGGAGGTGGCTACACCTTC
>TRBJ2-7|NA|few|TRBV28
CASSLESETNEQYF
TGTGCCAGCAGTTTGGAATCTGAAACGAACGAGCAGTACTTC